This T cell receptor beta chain was sequenced during a study of vaccination and CD4 T cells after COVID-19. Background on the study: Sampling after COVID took place at a median of about 91 days (range 35 to 161) following diagnosis. Samples after vaccination came a median approximately 70 days past dose two, ranging 14 to 241.

At the Johns Hopkins FTIC core, DNA taken from cultured CD4+ T cells was sequenced by way of the Oncomine TCR Beta short-read assay. Via MiXCR, TCRdb re-called the PCR reads, giving one row per CDR3 protein. The sample contains about 12,000 distinct CDR3 sequences, 50% of which appear only once. This clonotype was detected once. Antigen: not known. In germline, CDR1 is MDHEN, CDR2 SYDVKM. This CDR3 has 13 amino acids. Between the trimmed V and J ends, which lost 5 bases and 7 bases, there was a span of 14 bases. Treatment reported: approximately 9-day PBMC culture with coronavirus spike peptide pools or control peptides (ViraFEST assay).

The sequenced sample consisted of CD4+ T cells from blood, cultured in vitro. The chain combines TRBV28 with TRBJ1-2; no definite D call. The source of this sequence is a human donor who had recovered from COVID-19. In DNA, the CDR3 is TGTGCCAGCAGTACAAGAGGATTCGCTGGCTACACCTTC. This gives the protein CASSTRGFAGYTF.